This TCR beta chain was captured by sequencing in a study of T-cell reconstitution after alpha-beta-depleted transplantation in children. Unique molecular identifiers were used in preparing the TCRbeta library. TCRdb re-analysed the PCR reads in MiXCR, keeping a single row per CDR3 protein. This sample has around 340,000 distinct CDR3 sequences, with about an eighth found just once. Trimming removed 3 bases from V and 1 base from J, with 13 bases in between. The CDR3 loop spans 16 amino acids. The germline gives CDR1 MNHNS, CDR2 SASEGT. This specimen was PBMCs, taken from the stem cell graft. The chain links TRBV6-1 to TRBJ1-3; unclear D gene. The receptor comes from a human donor who donated a stem cell graft to a child with Fanconi anemia. CDR3 bases: TGTGCCAGCAGTGACCTGGGCTTGGGATCTGGAAACACCATATATTTT. Protein product: CASSDLGLGSGNTIYF.